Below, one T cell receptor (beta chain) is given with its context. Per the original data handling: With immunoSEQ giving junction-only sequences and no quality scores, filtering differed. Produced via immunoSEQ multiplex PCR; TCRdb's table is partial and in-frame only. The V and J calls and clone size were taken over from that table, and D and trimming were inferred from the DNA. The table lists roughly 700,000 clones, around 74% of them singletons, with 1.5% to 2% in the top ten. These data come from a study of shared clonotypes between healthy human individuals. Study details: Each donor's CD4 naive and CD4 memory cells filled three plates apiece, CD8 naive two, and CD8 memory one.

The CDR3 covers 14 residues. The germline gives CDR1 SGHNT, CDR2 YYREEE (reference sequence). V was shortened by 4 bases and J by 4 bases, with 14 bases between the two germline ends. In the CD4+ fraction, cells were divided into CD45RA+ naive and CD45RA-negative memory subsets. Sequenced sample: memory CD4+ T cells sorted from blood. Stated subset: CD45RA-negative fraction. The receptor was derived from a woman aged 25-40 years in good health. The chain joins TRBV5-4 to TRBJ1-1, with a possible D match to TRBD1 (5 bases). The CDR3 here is CASSLQGSGTEAFF. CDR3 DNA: TGTGCCAGCAGCCTTCAGGGAAGTGGCACTGAAGCTTTCTTT.